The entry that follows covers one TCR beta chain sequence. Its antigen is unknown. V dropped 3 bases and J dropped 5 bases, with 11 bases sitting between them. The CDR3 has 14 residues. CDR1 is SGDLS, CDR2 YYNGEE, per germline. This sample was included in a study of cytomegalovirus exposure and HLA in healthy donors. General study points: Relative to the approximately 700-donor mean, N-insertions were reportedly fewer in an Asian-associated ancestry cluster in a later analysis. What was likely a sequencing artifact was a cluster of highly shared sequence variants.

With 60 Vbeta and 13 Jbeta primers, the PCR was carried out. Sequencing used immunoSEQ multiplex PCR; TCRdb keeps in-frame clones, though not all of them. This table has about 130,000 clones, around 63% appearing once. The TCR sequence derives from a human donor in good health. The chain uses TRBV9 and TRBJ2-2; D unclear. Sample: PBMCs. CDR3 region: CASSAPSTTGELFF. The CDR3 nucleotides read TGTGCCAGCAGCGCCCCTAGTACTACCGGGGAGCTGTTTTTT.